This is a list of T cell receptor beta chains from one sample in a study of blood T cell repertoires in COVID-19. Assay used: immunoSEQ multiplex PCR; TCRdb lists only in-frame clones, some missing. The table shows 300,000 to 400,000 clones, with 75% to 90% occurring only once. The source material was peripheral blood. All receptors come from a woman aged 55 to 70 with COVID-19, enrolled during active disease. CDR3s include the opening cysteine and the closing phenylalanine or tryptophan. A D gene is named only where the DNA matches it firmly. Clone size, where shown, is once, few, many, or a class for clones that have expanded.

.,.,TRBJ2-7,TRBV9,TGTGCCAGCAGCGTAGGGATAGACTCCCGCACCCACGAGCAGTACTTC,CASSVGIDSRTHEQYF
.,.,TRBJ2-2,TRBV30,TGTGCCACAAAAGGAGGGGGGGCCGGGGAGCTGTTTTTT,CATKGGGAGELFF
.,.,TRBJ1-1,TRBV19,TGTGCCAGTAGTATTGGCCTTGCAGGGCTTTACACTGAAGCTTTCTTT,CASSIGLAGLYTEAFF
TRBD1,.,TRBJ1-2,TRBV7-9,TGTGCCAGCAGCTCCTGGACAGGGGGGTTCCTTAACTATGGCTACACCTTC,CASSSWTGGFLNYGYTF
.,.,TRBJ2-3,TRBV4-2,TGTGCCAGCAGCCAAGATAGTACGCAGTATTTT,CASSQDSTQYF
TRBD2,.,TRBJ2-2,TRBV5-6,TGTGCCAGCAGTCTGGGGACTAGCTATCAACCCGGGGAGCTGTTTTTT,CASSLGTSYQPGELFF
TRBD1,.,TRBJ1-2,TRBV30,TGTGCCTGGCAGGGGGCGGTTCTGGGCTACACCTTC,CAWQGAVLGYTF
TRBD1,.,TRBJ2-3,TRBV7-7,TGTGCCAGCAGCTTCGGAACAGGGGCAGATACGCAGTATTTT,CASSFGTGADTQYF
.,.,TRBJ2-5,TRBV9,TGTGCCAGCAGCGTAGAGGGCGGGACAGCTCAAGAGACCCAGTACTTC,CASSVEGGTAQETQYF
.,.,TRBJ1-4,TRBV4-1,TGCGCCAGCAGCCAAAGCCCACTAGGGGAAAAACTGTTTTTT,CASSQSPLGEKLFF
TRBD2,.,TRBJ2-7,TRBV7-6,TGTGCCAGCAGCTCGTTTGCGGCGCGCGGGGGGCCGGACGAGCAGTACTTC,CASSSFAARGGPDEQYF
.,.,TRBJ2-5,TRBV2,TGTGCCAGCAGTCTAGCGCGAGAGACCCAGTACTTC,CASSLARETQYF
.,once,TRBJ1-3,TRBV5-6,TGTGCCAGCAGCCAATCACAGGCGGGGTACAACACCATATATTTT,CASSQSQAGYNTIYF
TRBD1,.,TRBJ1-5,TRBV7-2,TGTGCCAGCAGCCGGGACAGGGGTTCGGGTAGCAATCAGCCCCAGCATTTT,CASSRDRGSGSNQPQHF
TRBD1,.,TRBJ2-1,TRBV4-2,TGTGCCAGCAGCCCAGCGGCAGGGGGCAATGAGCAGTTCTTC,CASSPAAGGNEQFF
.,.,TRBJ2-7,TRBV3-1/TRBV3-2,TGTGCCAGCAGCCTATATTACGAGCAGTACTTC,CASSLYYEQYF
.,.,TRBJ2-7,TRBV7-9,TGTGCCAGCAGCGCGGGGGCAGGGAGGTTGTACGAGCAGTACTTC,CASSAGAGRLYEQYF
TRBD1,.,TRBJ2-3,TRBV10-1,TGCGCCAGCGGGACAGGGAGGGATACGCAGTATTTT,CASGTGRDTQYF
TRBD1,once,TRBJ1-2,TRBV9,TGTGCCAGCAGCGTCCGAAAAGAGGACAGGGATGGAGTGGGCTACACCTTC,CASSVRKEDRDGVGYTF
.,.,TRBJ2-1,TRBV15,TGTGCCACCAGCCCCGGGGGAGAGCAGTTCTTC,CATSPGGEQFF
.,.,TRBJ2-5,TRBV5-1,TGCGCCAGCAGCGAGCCACAGGGAAACCAAGAGACCCAGTACTTC,CASSEPQGNQETQYF
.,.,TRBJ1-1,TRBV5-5,TGTGCCAGCAGTCTCGGGTGGAACACTGAAGCTTTCTTT,CASSLGWNTEAFF
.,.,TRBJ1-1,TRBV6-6,TGTGCCAGCAGTTACGGTCAGGGAGGGATGGACACTGAAGCTTTCTTT,CASSYGQGGMDTEAFF
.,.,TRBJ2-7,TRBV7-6,TGTGCCAGCAGCTTAGACGCCGGGGTAACCTACGAGCAGTACTTC,CASSLDAGVTYEQYF
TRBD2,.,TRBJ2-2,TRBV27,TGTGCCAGCAGGGCTTACTTGGGACCCACTAGCGGGACGAACACCGGGGAGCTGTTTTTT,CASRAYLGPTSGTNTGELFF
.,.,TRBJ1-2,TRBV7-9,TGTGCCAGCAGCTCCAGGGAGGGCTATGGCTACACCTTC,CASSSREGYGYTF
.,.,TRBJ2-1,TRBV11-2,TGTGCCAGCAGCGCCGGACAGCCGTTCTTC,CASSAGQPFF
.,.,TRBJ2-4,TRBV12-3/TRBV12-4,TGTGCCAGCAGTTTGAAGACGGGACACGAGTACTTC,CASSLKTGHEYF
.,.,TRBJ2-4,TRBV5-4,TGTGCCAGCAGCTCCGACGACAGCTTCAAAAACATTCAGTACTTC,CASSSDDSFKNIQYF
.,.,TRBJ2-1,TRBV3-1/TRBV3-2,TGTGCCAGCAGCCAAGATGCGCCCCAGGATGAGCAGTTCTTC,CASSQDAPQDEQFF
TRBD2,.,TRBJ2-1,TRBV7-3,TGTGCCAGCAGCTCCCTCGCTGGGACTAGCCATGAGCAGTTCTTC,CASSSLAGTSHEQFF
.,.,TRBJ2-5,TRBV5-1,TGCGCCAGCAGCTTGGTCTCAGTTTCCGAGACCCAGTACTTC,CASSLVSVSETQYF
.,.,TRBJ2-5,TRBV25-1,TGTGCCAGCAGTCGTGCAGTCCAAGAGACCCAGTACTTC,CASSRAVQETQYF
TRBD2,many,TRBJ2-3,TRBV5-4,TGTGCCAGCAGCCCTGGACTAGCTGGCGGCGCAGATACGCAGTATTTT,CASSPGLAGGADTQYF
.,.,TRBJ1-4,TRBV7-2,TGTGCCAGCAGCCCTGGGAGGAGGAATGAAAAACTGTTTTTT,CASSPGRRNEKLFF
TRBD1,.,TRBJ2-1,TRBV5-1,TGCGCCAGCAGCTTGACAGGGGTCGGTGAGCAGTTCTTC,CASSLTGVGEQFF
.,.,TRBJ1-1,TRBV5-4,TGTGCCAGCAGCTTCACAGGACAGTACACTGAAGCTTTCTTT,CASSFTGQYTEAFF
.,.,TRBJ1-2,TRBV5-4,TGTGCCAGCAGCTTAAGTATAACGGGGTCGGGCTATGGCTACACCTTC,CASSLSITGSGYGYTF
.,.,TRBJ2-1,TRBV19,TGTGCCAGTAGTGCAGGGGCTGGAAATGAGCAGTTCTTC,CASSAGAGNEQFF
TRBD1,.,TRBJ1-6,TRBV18,TGTGCCAGCTCACCGGGACAGAATAATTCACCCCTCCACTTT,CASSPGQNNSPLHF
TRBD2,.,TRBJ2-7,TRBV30,TGTGCCTGGAGTCCCGACGGAGCGGGGACCTTTAGGGAGCAGTACTTC,CAWSPDGAGTFREQYF
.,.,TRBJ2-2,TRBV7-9,TGTGCCAGCAGCCCATTTAGTGGGGGCAACACCGGGGAGCTGTTTTTT,CASSPFSGGNTGELFF
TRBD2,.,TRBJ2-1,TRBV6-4,TGTGCCAGCAGTGTAACGGGGGGGATTGAGCAGTTCTTC,CASSVTGGIEQFF
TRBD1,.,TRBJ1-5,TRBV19,TGTGCCAGTAGTACGACAGGGTTGGGCAATCAGCCCCAGCATTTT,CASSTTGLGNQPQHF
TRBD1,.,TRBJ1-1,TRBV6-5,TGTGCCAGCGGCCGGCCGCCAGGGGGCCGCACTGAAGCTTTCTTT,CASGRPPGGRTEAFF
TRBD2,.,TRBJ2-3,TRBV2,TGTGCCAGCAGTGAACCTTTGCGGGGGGGGCTAGGAGATACGCAGTATTTT,CASSEPLRGGLGDTQYF
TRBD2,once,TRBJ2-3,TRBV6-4,TGTGCCAGCAGTGACGGGAGGGAAACAGATACGCAGTATTTT,CASSDGRETDTQYF
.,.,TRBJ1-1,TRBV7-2,TGTGCCAGCACCATTTACACGAACACTGAAGCTTTCTTT,CASTIYTNTEAFF
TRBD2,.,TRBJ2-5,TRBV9,TGTGCCAGCAGCGCCTACGCCCGGGGGGGCCTTAACGAGACCCAGTACTTC,CASSAYARGGLNETQYF